This T cell receptor beta chain was identified during a study of PD-1 blockade in classical Hodgkin lymphoma. Using immunoSEQ multiplex PCR, the repertoire was profiled, and TCRdb retains in-frame clones only, with some absent. The data show 80,000 to 100,000 clones, approximately 80% seen once. CDR1 is SGHTA, CDR2 FQGTGA, per germline. Trimming cost V 3 bases and J 5 bases, with 13 bases left between them. CDR3 size: 15 residues. Patients all relapsed after autologous stem cell transplantation, and there was variation in brentuximab vedotin exposure. The gene calls are TRBV7-3 and TRBJ2-2; TRBD2 is a possible D gene (6 bases). The receptor's source is a human donor with classical Hodgkin lymphoma. Sequences were derived from peripheral blood mononuclear cells (PBMCs), sampled before the second cycle of nivolumab. The DNA for the CDR3 is TGTGCCAGCAGCTTTCGGGAGTCGGGTACCGGGGAGCTGTTTTTT. Protein sequence: CASSFRESGTGELFF. Full variable domain (missing parts from reference TRBV7-3 and TRBJ2-2): GAGVSQTPSNKVTEKGKYVELRCDPISGHTALYWYRQSLGQGPEFLIYFQGTGAADDSGLPNDRFFAVRPEGSVSTLKIQRTERGDSAVYLCASSFRESGTGELFFGEGSRLTVL.